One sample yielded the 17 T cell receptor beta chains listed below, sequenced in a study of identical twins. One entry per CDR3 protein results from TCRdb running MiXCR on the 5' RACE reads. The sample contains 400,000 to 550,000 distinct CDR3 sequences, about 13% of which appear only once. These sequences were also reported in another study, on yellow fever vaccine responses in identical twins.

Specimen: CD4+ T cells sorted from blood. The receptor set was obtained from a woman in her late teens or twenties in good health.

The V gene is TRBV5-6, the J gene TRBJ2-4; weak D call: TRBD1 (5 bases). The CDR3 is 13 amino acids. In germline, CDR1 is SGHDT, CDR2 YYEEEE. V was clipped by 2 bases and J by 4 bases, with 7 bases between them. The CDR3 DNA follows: TGTGCCAGCAGCTTCACAGGAAAAAACATTCAGTACTTC. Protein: CASSFTGKNIQYF.

The CDR3 nucleotides are TGTGCCAGCAGCTCTAAAATCTACAATGAGCAGTTCTTC. Translated: CASSSKIYNEQFF. The gene calls are TRBV5-4 and TRBJ2-1; D gene ambiguous. Germline V gene lookup returns CDR1 SGHNT and CDR2 YYREEE (reference sequence). The CDR3 sequence is 13 residues long. The ends were cut back, 3 bases at V and 3 bases at J, with 7 bases in the middle.

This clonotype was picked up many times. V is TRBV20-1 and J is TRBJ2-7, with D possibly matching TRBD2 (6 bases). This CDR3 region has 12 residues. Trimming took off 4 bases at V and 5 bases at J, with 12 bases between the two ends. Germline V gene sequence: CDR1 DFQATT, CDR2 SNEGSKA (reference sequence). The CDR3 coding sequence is TGCAGTGCTAAGGCTAGCGCAAACGAGCAGTACTTC. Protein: CSAKASANEQYF.

CDR3 in DNA: TGCAGCGTTGAAGGTGGTGCGGGGGGGAGCACAGATACGCAGTATTTT. This encodes CSVEGGAGGSTDTQYF. The genes are TRBV29-1 and TRBJ2-3; 9 bases fit TRBD2. V lost 1 base, J lost 0 bases, and 5 bases stayed unmatched. The V gene's germline CDR1 is SQVTM and CDR2 ANQGSEA. The CDR3 length is 16 residues.

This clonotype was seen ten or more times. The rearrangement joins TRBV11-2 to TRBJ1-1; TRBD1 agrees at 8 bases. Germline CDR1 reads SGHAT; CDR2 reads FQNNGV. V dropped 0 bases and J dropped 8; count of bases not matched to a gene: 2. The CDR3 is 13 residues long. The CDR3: CASSLEGTGEAFF. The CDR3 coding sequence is TGTGCCAGCAGCTTAGAGGGGACAGGAGAAGCTTTCTTT.

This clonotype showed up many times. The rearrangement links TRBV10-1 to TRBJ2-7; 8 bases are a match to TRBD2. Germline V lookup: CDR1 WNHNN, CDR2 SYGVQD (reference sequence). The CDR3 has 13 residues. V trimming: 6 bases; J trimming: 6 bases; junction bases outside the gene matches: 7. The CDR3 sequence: CASSRSTSGEQYF. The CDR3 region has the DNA TGCGCCAGCAGCCGCTCCACTAGCGGCGAGCAGTACTTC.

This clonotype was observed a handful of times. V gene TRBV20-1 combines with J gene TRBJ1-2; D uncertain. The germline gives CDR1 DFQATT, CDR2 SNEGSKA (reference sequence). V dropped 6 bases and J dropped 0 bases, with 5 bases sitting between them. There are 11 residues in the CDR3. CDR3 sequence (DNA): TGCAGTGCAGAGACTAACTATGGCTACACCTTC. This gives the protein CSAETNYGYTF.

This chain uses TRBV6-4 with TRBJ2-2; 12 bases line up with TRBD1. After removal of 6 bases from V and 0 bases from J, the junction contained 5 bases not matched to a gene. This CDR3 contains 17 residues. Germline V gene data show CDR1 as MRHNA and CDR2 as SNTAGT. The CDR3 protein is CASRRDRGRANTGELFF. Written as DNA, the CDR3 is TGTGCCAGCAGGAGGGACAGGGGGCGCGCGAACACCGGGGAGCTGTTTTTT.

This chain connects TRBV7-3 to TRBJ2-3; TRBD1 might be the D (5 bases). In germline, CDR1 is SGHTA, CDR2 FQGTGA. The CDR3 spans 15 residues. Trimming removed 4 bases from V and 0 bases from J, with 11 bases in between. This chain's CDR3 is CASSSTGRSTDTQYF. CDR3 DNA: TGTGCCAGCAGCTCCACAGGAAGAAGCACAGATACGCAGTATTTT.

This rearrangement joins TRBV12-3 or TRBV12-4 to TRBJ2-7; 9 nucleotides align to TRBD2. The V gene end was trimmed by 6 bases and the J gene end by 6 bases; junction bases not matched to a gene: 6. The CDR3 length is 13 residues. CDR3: CASRTSGGGEQYF. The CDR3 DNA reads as TGTGCCAGCAGGACTAGCGGCGGCGGCGAGCAGTACTTC.

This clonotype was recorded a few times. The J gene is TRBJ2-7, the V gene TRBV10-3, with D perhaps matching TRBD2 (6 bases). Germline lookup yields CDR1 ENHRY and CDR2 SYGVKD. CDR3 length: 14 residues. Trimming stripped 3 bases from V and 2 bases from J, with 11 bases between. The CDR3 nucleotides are TGTGCCATCAGTGAAGGGACTGCGGCCTACGAGCAGTACTTC. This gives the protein CAISEGTAAYEQYF.

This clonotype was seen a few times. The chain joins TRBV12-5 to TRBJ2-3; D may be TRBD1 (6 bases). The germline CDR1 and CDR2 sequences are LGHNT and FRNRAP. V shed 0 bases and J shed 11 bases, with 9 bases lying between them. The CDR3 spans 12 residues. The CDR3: CASGLVSGVQYF. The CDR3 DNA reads TGTGCTAGTGGTTTGGTTTCAGGGGTGCAGTATTTT.

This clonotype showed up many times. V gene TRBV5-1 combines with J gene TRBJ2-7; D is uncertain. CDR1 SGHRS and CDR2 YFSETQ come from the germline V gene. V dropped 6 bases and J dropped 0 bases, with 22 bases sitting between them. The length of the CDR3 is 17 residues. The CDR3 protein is CASTLSVSTFSSYEQYF. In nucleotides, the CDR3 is TGCGCCAGCACCCTTTCGGTTTCGACTTTTAGCTCCTACGAGCAGTACTTC.

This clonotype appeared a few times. CDR3 amino acids: CASSAPGRAYNEQFF. As DNA, the CDR3 is TGTGCCAGCAGTGCGCCCGGCCGCGCCTACAATGAGCAGTTCTTC. The chain combines TRBV6-2 or TRBV6-3 with TRBJ2-1; D gene ambiguous. The CDR3 spans 15 residues. Trimming cost V 5 bases and J 2 bases, with 13 bases left between them. Germline loops: CDR1 MNHEY, CDR2 SVGEGT.

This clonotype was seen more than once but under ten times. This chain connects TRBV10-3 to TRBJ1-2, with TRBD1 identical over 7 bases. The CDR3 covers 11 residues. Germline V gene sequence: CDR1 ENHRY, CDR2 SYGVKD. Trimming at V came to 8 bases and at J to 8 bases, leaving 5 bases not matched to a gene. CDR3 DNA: TGTGCCATCGCAGGGGGAGACGGCTACACCTTC. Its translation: CAIAGGDGYTF.

Here the CDR3 DNA reads TGCGCCAGCAGCTCCCGAACCCAACAGGGGGCGGGAAACATTCAGTACTTC. It codes for CASSSRTQQGAGNIQYF. The chain links TRBV5-1 to TRBJ2-4; 9 bases fit TRBD1. Germline V CDR1 and CDR2: SGHRS, YFSETQ. V trimming: 3 bases; J trimming: 6 bases; junction bases outside the gene matches: 13. The CDR3 contains 17 residues.

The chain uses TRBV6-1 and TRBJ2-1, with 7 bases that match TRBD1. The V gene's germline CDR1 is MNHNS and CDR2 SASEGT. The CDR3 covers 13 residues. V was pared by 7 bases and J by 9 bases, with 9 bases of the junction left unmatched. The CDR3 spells CASNLQGSGEQFF. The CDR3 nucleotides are TGTGCCAGCAACCTACAGGGGTCGGGTGAGCAGTTCTTC.